Listed below are T cell receptor beta chains from one sample, sequenced in a study of shared clonotypes between healthy human individuals. Assay used: immunoSEQ multiplex PCR; TCRdb lists only in-frame clones, some missing. In the table there are nearly 500,000 clones, about 82% of which are singletons. The sequencing input was PBMCs. The origin of the receptors is a woman between 35 and 50 years old in good health. Some clones in this sample may be carry-over from other donors' samples. Each CDR3 is given with its conserved first and last residue. The D gene is left open where the match is weak. The size field is filled for only some rows; it gives once, few, many or a size class.

V gene,clone size,J gene,D gene,CDR3 DNA,CDR3 protein
TRBV7-6,-,TRBJ2-3,TRBD2,TGTGCCAGCAGACAGGGGCTAGCGGGAGGAGATACGCAGTATTTT,CASRQGLAGGDTQYF
TRBV11-2,-,TRBJ2-7,-,TGTGCCAGCAGCGAAACCCCTTACTACGAGCAGTACTTC,CASSETPYYEQYF
TRBV20-1,-,TRBJ2-7,-,TGCAGTGCTAGCCGTCACGAGCAGTACTTC,CSASRHEQYF
TRBV2,-,TRBJ1-1,TRBD1,TGTGCCAGCAGGATGGGACAGGGTCGCACTGAAGCTTTCTTT,CASRMGQGRTEAFF
TRBV7-3,many,TRBJ1-1,-,TGTGCCAGCAGCTCAGGGTGGGGCACTGAAGCTTTCTTT,CASSSGWGTEAFF
TRBV27,-,TRBJ1-5,-,TGTGCCAGCAGTTTAACAGAGAGTAGCAATCAGCCCCAGCATTTT,CASSLTESSNQPQHF
TRBV18,once,TRBJ2-3,-,TGTGCCAGCGGGAGACGCGCGGACTACACAGATACGCAGTATTTT,CASGRRADYTDTQYF
TRBV5-4,-,TRBJ2-7,-,TGTGCCAGCAGCTTACGGTCCAACGAGCAGTACTTC,CASSLRSNEQYF
TRBV19,-,TRBJ2-7,TRBD1,TGTGCCAGTAGTATCCCCGGGACAGGGGGCAACGAGCAGTACTTC,CASSIPGTGGNEQYF
TRBV7-3,once,TRBJ1-2,-,TGTGCCAGCAGCCCTCGGGGGGAGAACCTCTATGGCTACACCTTC,CASSPRGENLYGYTF
TRBV23-1,once,TRBJ1-4,-,TGCGCCAGCCCCGAGTCCAATGGAGGGTCTAATGAAAAACTGTTTTTT,CASPESNGGSNEKLFF
TRBV6-6,few,TRBJ1-5,-,TGTGCCAGCAGTTACGGAAGCAATCAGCCCCAGCATTTT,CASSYGSNQPQHF
TRBV11-2,few,TRBJ2-7,-,TGTGCCAGCAGAAAACCGGGTTCAAGGGACTACGAGCAGTACTTC,CASRKPGSRDYEQYF
TRBV19,-,TRBJ1-3,-,TGTGCCAGTAATCAACAGGTCTCTGGAAACACCATATATTTT,CASNQQVSGNTIYF
TRBV6-5,-,TRBJ2-1,TRBD2,TGTGCCAGCAGTTCACCGATAGCGGGAGAGGCTCAGTTCTTC,CASSSPIAGEAQFF
TRBV28,-,TRBJ1-2,-,TGTGCCAGCAGTTTAAGGACAGTCCACGCCTTTGGCTACACCTTC,CASSLRTVHAFGYTF
TRBV28,-,TRBJ1-1,-,TGTGCCAGCAGTTTTGCGTCTGAAGCTTTCTTT,CASSFASEAFF
TRBV7-9,-,TRBJ2-1,-,TGTGCCAGCAGCTTCGTGGCAAATGGTATTGAGCAGTTCTTC,CASSFVANGIEQFF
TRBV6-4,few,TRBJ1-1,TRBD1,TGTGCCAGCAGTGAAAAGGGACAGACTGAAGCTTTCTTT,CASSEKGQTEAFF
TRBV5-1,once,TRBJ2-7,-,TGCGCCAGCAGCTTCCCTCCCGGGGGCTCCTACGAGCAGTACTTC,CASSFPPGGSYEQYF
TRBV7-3,few,TRBJ2-2,-,TGTGCCAGCAGCTTAACGGCAGGGATTCAAACCGGGGAGCTGTTTTTT,CASSLTAGIQTGELFF
TRBV7-9,-,TRBJ1-1,TRBD1,TGTGCCAGCAGCTACCCGGGACAGGGGAACACTGAAGCTTTCTTT,CASSYPGQGNTEAFF
TRBV28,few,TRBJ2-7,TRBD2,TGTGCCAGCAGTCCGGCCGGGACTAGCGGGAGTTTTTATCGCGAGCAGTACTTC,CASSPAGTSGSFYREQYF
TRBV7-2,-,TRBJ2-7,-,TGTGCCAGCAGCTTAGGGAGCGGGCCCTACGAGCAGTACTTC,CASSLGSGPYEQYF
TRBV28,-,TRBJ1-3,-,TGTGCCAGCAGTTTATTGCTGCTGGGGCTCTCTGGAAACACCATATATTTT,CASSLLLLGLSGNTIYF
TRBV7-3,-,TRBJ1-6,TRBD1,TGTGCCAGCAGCTTATTTGCCCCCGGGACAGGAAATTCACCCCTCCACTTT,CASSLFAPGTGNSPLHF
TRBV7-9,once,TRBJ2-5,TRBD1,TGTGCCAGCACCACGGGAGACAGGGGGCAAGAGACCCAGTACTTC,CASTTGDRGQETQYF